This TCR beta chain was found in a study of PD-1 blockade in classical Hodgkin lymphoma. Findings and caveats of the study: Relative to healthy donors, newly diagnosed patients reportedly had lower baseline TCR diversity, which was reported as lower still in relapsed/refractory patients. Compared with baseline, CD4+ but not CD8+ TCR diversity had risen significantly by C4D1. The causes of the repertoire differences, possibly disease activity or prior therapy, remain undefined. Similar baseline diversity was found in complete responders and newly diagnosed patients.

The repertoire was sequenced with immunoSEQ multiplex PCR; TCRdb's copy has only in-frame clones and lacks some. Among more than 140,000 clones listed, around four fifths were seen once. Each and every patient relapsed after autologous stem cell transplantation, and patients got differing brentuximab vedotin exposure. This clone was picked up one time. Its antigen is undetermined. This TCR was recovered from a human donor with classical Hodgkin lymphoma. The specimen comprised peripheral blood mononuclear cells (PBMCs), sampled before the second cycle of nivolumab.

Here the CDR3 DNA reads TGCGCCAGCAGCAACGACTACACTAGCGGGAGATCGTCCTACAATGAGCAGTTCTTC. Translation: CASSNDYTSGRSSYNEQFF. This chain uses TRBV4-3 with TRBJ2-1; 11 nucleotides line up with TRBD2. Trimming cost V 5 bases and J 1 base; bases outside gene matches: 13. This CDR3 spans 19 amino acids. The germline V gene encodes CDR1 LGHNA and CDR2 YSLEER.